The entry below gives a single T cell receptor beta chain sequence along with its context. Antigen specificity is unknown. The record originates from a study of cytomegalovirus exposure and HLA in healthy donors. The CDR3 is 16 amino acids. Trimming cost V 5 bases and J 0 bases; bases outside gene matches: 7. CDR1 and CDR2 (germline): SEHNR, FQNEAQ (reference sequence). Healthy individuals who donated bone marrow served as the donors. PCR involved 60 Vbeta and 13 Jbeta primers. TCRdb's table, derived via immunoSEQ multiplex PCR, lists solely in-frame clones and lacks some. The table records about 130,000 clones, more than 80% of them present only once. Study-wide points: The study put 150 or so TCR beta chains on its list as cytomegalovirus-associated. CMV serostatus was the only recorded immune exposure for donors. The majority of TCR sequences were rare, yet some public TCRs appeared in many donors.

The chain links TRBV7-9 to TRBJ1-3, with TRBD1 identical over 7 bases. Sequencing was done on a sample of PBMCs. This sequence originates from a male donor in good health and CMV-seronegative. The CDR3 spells CASSPRTGNSGNTIYF. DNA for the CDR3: TGTGCCAGCAGCCCCCGGACAGGAAACTCTGGAAACACCATATATTTT.